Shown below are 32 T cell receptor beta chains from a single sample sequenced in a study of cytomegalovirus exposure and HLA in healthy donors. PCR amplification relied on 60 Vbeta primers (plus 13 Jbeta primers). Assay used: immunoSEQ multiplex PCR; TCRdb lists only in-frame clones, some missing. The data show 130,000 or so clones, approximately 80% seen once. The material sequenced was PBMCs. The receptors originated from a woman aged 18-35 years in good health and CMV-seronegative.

CDR3 DNA: TGTGCCTGGAGTGTTACGGGTAATTCACCCCTCCACTTT. The encoded protein is CAWSVTGNSPLHF. The genes are TRBV30 and TRBJ1-6; unclear D gene. Trimming removed 0 bases at V and 6 bases at J, with 6 bases between. Looked up from germline, CDR1 is GTSNPN and CDR2 is SVGIG (reference sequence). The CDR3 has 13 residues.

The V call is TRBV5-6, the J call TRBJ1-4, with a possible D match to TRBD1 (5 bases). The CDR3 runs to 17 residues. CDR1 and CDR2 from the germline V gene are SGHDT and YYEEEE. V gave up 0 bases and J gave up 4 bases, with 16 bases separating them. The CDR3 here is CASSLAPLGLNNEKLFF. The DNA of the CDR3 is TGTGCCAGCAGCTTGGCCCCACTGGGACTAAATAATGAAAAACTGTTTTTT.

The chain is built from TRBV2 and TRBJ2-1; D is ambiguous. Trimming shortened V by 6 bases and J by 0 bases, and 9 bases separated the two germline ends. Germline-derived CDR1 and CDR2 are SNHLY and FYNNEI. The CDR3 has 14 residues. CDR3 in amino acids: CASRAKTSYNEQFF. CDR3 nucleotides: TGTGCCAGCAGGGCAAAAACCTCCTACAATGAGCAGTTCTTC.

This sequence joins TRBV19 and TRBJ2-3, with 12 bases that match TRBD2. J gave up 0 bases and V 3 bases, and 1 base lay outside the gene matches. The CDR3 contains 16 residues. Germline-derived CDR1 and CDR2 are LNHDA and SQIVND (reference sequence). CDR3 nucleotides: TGTGCCAGTAGTATCGGACTAGCGGGGAGCACAGATACGCAGTATTTT. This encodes CASSIGLAGSTDTQYF.

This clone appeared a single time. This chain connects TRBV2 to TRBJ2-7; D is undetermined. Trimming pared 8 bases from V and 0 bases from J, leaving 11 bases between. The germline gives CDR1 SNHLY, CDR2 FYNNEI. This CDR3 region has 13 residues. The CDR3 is CASSLVSSYEQYF. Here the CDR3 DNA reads TGTGCCAGCTCTCTCGTGAGCTCCTACGAGCAGTACTTC.

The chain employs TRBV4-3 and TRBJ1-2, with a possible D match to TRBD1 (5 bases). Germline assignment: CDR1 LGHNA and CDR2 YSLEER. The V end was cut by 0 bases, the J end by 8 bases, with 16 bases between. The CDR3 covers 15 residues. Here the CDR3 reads CASSQEKGAFGGYTF. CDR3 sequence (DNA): TGCGCCAGCAGCCAAGAGAAAGGGGCTTTTGGGGGCTACACCTTC.

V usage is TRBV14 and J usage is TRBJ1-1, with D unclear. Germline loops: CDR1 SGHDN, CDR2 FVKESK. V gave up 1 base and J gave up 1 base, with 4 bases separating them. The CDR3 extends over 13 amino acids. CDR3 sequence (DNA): TGTGCCAGCAGCCAAGTCCGGAACACTGAAGCTTTCTTT. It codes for CASSQVRNTEAFF.

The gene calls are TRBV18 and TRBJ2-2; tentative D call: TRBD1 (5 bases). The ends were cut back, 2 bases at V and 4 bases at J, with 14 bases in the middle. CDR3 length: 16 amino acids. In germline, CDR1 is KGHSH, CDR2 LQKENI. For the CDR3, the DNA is TGTGCCAGCTCACCATTAGGAGACAGCCTCACCGGGGAGCTGTTTTTT. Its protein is CASSPLGDSLTGELFF.

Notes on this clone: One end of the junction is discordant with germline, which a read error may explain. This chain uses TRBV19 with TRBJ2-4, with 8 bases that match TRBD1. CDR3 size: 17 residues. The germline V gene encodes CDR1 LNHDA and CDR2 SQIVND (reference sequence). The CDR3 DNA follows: TGTGCCAGTAGTACGGGACAGGCCAGGTTGGCCAAAAACAGTCAGTACTTC. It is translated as CASSTGQARLAKNSQYF.

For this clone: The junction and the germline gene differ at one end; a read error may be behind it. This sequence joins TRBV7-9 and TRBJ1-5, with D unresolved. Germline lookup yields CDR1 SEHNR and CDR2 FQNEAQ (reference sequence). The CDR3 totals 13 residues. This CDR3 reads CSSSLHFNQPQHF. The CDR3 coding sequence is TGTTCCAGCAGCTTACATTTCAATCAGCCCCAGCATTTT. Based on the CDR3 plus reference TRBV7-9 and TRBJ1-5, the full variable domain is DTGVSQNPRHKITKRGQNVTFRCDPISEHNRLYWYRQTLGQGPEFLTYFQNEAQLEKSRLLSDRFSAERPKGSFSTLEIQRTEQGDSAMYLCSSSLHFNQPQHFGDGTRLSIL.

CDR3 residues: CSAPGLAATEAFF. CDR3 sequence (DNA): TGCAGCGCCCCCGGTTTGGCGGCCACTGAAGCTTTCTTT. The chain has TRBV29-1 and TRBJ1-1; D not resolved. The CDR3 extends over 13 amino acids. Germline values: CDR1 SQVTM, CDR2 ANQGSEA. The ends were cut back, 7 bases at V and 4 bases at J, with 16 bases in the middle. Supplemented by reference TRBV29-1 and TRBJ1-1, the full variable domain reads SAVISQKPSRDICQRGTSLTIQCQVDSQVTMMFWYRQQPGQSLTLIATANQGSEATYESGFVIDKFPISRPNLTFSTLTVSNMSPEDSSIYLCSAPGLAATEAFFGQGTRLTVV.

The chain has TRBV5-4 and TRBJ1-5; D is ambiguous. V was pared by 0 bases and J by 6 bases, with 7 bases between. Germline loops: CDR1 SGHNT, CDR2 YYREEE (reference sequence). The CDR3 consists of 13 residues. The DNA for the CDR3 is TGTGCCAGCAGCTTGGAGCCTCGTCAGCCCCAGCATTTT. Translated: CASSLEPRQPQHF.

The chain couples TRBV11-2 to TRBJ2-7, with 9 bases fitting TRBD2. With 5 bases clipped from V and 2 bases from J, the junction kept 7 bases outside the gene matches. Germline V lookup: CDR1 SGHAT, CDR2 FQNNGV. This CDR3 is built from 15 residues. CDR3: CASSQVAGGPYEQYF. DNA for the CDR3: TGTGCCAGCAGCCAAGTTGCGGGAGGGCCCTACGAGCAGTACTTC. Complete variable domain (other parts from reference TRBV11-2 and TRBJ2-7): EAGVAQSPRYKIIEKRQSVAFWCNPISGHATLYWYQQILGQGPKLLIQFQNNGVVDDSQLPKDRFSAERLKGVDSTLKIQPAKLEDSAVYLCASSQVAGGPYEQYFGPGTRLTVT.

This chain's CDR3 is CASSYTTGGDEQYF. CDR3 nucleotide sequence: TGTGCCAGCAGTTACACGACAGGGGGAGACGAGCAGTACTTC. The chain combines TRBV6-6 with TRBJ2-7; 9 bases line up with TRBD1. The CDR3 totals 14 residues. Germline lookup yields CDR1 MNHNY and CDR2 SVGAGI (reference sequence). Losses at the gene ends were 2 bases for V and 5 bases for J; bases not matched to a gene: 4.

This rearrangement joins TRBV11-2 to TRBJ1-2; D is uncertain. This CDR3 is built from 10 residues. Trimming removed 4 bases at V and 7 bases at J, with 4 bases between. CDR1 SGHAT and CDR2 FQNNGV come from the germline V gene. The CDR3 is CASSSRGYTF. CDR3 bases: TGTGCCAGCAGCTCGCGTGGCTACACCTTC.

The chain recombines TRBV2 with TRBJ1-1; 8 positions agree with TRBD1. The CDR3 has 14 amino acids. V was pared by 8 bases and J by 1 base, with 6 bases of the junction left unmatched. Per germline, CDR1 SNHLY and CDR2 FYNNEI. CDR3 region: CASARTGRNTEAFF. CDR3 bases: TGTGCCAGCGCCAGGACAGGGAGGAACACTGAAGCTTTCTTT.

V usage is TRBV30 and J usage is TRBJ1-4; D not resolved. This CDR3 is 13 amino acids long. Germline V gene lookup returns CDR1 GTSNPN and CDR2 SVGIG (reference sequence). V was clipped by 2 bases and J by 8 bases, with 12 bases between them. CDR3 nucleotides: TGTGCCTGGAGTACGGGTCGGGGAGAAAAACTGTTTTTT. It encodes CAWSTGRGEKLFF. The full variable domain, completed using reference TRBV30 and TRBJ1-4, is SQTIHQWPATLVQPVGSPLSLECTVEGTSNPNLYWYRQAAGRGLQLLFYSVGIGQISSEVPQNLSASRPQDRQFILSSKKLLLSDSGFYLCAWSTGRGEKLFFGSGTQLSVL.

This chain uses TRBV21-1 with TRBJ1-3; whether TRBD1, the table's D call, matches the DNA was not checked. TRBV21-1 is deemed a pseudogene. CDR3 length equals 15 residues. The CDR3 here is CASKEAGTGESTIYF. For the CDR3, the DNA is TGTGCCAGCAAGGAGGCCGGGACAGGGGAAAGCACCATATATTTT.

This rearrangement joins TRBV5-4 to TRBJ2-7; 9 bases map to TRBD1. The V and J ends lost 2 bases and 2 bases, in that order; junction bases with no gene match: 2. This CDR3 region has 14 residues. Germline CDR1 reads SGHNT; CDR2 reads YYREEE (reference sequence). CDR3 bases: TGTGCCAGCAGCTTCGGGACAGGGACCTACGAGCAGTACTTC. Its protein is CASSFGTGTYEQYF.

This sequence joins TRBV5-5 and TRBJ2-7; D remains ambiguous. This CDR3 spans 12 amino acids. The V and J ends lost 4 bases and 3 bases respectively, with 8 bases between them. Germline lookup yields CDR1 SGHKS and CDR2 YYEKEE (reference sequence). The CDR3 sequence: CASSHQDYEQYF. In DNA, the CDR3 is TGTGCCAGCAGCCACCAGGACTACGAGCAGTACTTC.

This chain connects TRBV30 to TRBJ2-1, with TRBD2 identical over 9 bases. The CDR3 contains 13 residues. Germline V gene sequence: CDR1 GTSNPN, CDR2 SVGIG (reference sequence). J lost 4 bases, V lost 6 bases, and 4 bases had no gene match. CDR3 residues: CACSGGPYNEQFF. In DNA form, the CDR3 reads TGTGCCTGTAGCGGGGGTCCATACAATGAGCAGTTCTTC.

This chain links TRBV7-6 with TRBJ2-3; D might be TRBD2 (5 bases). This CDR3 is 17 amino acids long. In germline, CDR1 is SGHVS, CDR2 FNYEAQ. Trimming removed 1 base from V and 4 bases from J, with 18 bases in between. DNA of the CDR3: TGTGCCAGCAGCTTAGTGGGAGCGGCCGAGGTCCCAGATACGCAGTATTTT. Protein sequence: CASSLVGAAEVPDTQYF.

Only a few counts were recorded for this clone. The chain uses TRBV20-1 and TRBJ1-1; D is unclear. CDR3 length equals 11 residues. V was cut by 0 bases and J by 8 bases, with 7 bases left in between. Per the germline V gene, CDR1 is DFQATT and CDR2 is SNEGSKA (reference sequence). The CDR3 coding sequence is TGCAGTGCTAGAGACCGGTCCGAAGCTTTCTTT. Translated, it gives CSARDRSEAFF.

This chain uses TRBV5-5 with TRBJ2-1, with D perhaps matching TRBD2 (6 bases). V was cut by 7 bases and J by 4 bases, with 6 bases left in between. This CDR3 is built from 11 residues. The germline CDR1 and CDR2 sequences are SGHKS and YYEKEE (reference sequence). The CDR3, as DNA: TGTGCCAGCGGGGGGTACAATGAGCAGTTCTTC. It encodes CASGGYNEQFF. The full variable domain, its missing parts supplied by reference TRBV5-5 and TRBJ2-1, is DAGVTQSPTHLIKTRGQQVTLRCSPISGHKSVSWYQQVLGQGPQFIFQYYEKEERGRGNFPDRFSARQFPNYSSELNVNALLLGDSALYLCASGGYNEQFFGPGTRLTVL.

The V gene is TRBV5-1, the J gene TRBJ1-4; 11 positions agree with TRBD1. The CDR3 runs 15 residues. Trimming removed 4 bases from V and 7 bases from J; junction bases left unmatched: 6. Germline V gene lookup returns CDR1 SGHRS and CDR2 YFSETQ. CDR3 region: CASSPGTGGGEKLFF. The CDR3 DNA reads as TGCGCCAGCAGCCCCGGGACAGGGGGAGGTGAAAAACTGTTTTTT.

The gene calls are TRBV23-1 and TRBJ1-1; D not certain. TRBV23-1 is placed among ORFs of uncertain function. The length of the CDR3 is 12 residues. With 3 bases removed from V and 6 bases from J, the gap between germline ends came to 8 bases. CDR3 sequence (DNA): TGCGCCAGCAGTCATCAACAATCTGAAGCTTTCTTT. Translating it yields CASSHQQSEAFF.

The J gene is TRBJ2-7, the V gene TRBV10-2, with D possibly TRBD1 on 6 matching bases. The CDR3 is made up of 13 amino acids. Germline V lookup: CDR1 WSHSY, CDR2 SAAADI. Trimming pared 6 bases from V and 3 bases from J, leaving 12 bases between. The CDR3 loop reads CASSGTTLYEQYF. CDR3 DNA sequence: TGCGCCAGCAGCGGGACAACCCTCTACGAGCAGTACTTC.

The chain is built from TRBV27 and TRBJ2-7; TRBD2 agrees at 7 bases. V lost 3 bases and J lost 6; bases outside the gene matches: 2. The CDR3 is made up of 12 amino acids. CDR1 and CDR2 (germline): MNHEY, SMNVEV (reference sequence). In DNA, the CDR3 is TGTGCCAGCAGTTTTTCGGGGGGCGAGCAGTACTTC. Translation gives CASSFSGGEQYF.

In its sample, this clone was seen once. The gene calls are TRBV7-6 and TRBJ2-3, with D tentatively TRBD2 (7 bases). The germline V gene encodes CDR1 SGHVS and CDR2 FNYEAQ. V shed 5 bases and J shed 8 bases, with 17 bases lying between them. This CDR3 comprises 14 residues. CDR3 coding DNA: TGTGCCAGCAGCCCTAGCCGGGGGGCCGGTACGCAGTATTTT. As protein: CASSPSRGAGTQYF.

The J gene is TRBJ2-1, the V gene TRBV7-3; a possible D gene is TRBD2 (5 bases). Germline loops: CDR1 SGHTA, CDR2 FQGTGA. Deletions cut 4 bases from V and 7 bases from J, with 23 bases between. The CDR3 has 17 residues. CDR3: CASSSQSHGLVPNEQFF. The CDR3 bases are TGTGCCAGCAGCTCTCAATCACACGGACTCGTCCCGAATGAGCAGTTCTTC.

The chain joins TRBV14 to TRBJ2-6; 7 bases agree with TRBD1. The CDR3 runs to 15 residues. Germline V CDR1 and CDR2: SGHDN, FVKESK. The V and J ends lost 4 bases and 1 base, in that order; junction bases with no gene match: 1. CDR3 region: CASSPTGSGANVLTF. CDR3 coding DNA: TGTGCCAGCAGCCCGACAGGGTCTGGGGCCAACGTCCTGACTTTC. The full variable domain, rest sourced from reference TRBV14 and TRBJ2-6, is EAGVTQFPSHSVIEKGQTVTLRCDPISGHDNLYWYRRVMGKEIKFLLHFVKESKQDESGMPNNRFLAERTGGTYSTLKVQPAELEDSGVYFCASSPTGSGANVLTFGAGSRLTVL.

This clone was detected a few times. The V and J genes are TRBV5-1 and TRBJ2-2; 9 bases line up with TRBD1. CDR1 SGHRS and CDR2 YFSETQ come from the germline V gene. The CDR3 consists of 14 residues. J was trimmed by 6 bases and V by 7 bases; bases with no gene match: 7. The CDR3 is CASGGTGTAGELFF. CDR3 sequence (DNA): TGCGCCAGCGGTGGGACAGGGACTGCCGGGGAGCTGTTTTTT.